This T cell receptor beta chain was captured in a study of immune heterogeneity within non-small cell lung tumors. Whole-study findings and limits: Local tumor mutational burden correlated moderately but significantly with local T-cell clonality (R 0.3 to 0.4). Identical dominant CDR3 beta clonotypes showed recurrence across tumor sites within a patient, and site-unique high-frequency clones were also present. High-frequency T-cell receptor beta clonotypes were largely distinct between individual patients.

Genomic DNA extracted from bulk tumor tissue served as template. A total of about 550 ng was used per sample. Widely spaced biopsies, several per primary tumor, were obtained at surgery. Curative operations were performed on patients who had untreated, newly diagnosed non-small cell lung cancer. This CDR3 contains 14 residues. Germline CDR1 reads KGHSH; CDR2 reads LQKENI. Trimming took 3 bases from V and 1 from J, leaving 9 bases between them. The authors amplified TCR beta CDR3 by multiplex PCR with 32 V and 13 J primers. TCRdb fed the multiplex PCR reads into MiXCR, producing one record per CDR3 protein. The sample carries nearly 15,000 distinct CDR3 sequences, approximately 29% recorded once. For this clonotype: What it binds is unknown.

Sequencing was performed on lung tumor tissue. The chain recombines TRBV18 with TRBJ1-1; no reliable D call. The receptor's source is a woman aged 45 to 65 with non-small cell lung cancer. For the CDR3, the DNA is TGTGCCAGCTCACCCTCATGGGGGAACACTGAAGCTTTCTTT. Amino acids: CASSPSWGNTEAFF.